One and the same sample provided the 13 T cell receptor beta chains below, sequenced in a study of shared clonotypes between healthy human individuals. Using immunoSEQ multiplex PCR, the repertoire was profiled, and TCRdb retains in-frame clones only, with some absent. Here the sample spans about 1,800,000 clones, about 95% being singletons. CD45RO-negative, CCR7-positively selected cells formed the naive CD8 fraction, excluding terminally differentiated effector memory CD45RA+ cells. The source material was naive CD8+ T cells sorted from blood. Receptors were obtained from a man aged 18 to 30 in good health.

The V call is TRBV10-3, the J call TRBJ1-6; 9 bases align to TRBD1. V was clipped by 9 bases and J by 4 bases; unmatched bases: 4. This CDR3 region has 14 residues. Per germline, CDR1 ENHRY and CDR2 SYGVKD. DNA for the CDR3: TGTGCCATATGGACAGGGGAGTATAATTCACCCCTCCACTTT. It yields the protein CAIWTGEYNSPLHF.

The chain has TRBV27 and TRBJ2-6; D is perhaps TRBD1 or TRBD2 (6 bases each). CDR1 and CDR2 from the germline V gene are MNHEY and SMNVEV (reference sequence). V was trimmed by 2 bases and J by 0 bases, leaving 20 bases between them. CDR3 size: 20 residues. CDR3 nucleotide sequence: TGTGCCAGCAGTTTACCGCCCGGGGGCGAAACACGCTCTGGGGCCAACGTCCTGACTTTC. This codes for CASSLPPGGETRSGANVLTF.

About this clone: A read error may produce the germline difference seen at one junction end. The chain couples TRBV7-7 to TRBJ2-7, with D maybe TRBD2 (5 bases). The CDR3 covers 14 residues. CDR1 and CDR2 (germline): SSHAT, FNYEAQ (reference sequence). DNA for the CDR3: TGTGCTAGCAGCAACGGACTGACGGCCTACGAGCAGTACTTC. It translates to CASSNGLTAYEQYF.

This clone was detected a few times. The chain recombines TRBV6-5 with TRBJ1-1; 7 bases are shared with TRBD1. V trimming: 1 base; J trimming: 1 base; junction bases outside the gene matches: 6. This CDR3 contains 16 residues. From germline, CDR1 is MNHEY and CDR2 SVGAGI. CDR3 residues: CASSYYFRQGNTEAFF. CDR3 DNA: TGTGCCAGCAGTTACTATTTCCGACAGGGGAACACTGAAGCTTTCTTT.

The gene calls are TRBV6-1 and TRBJ1-1, with a weak D call TRBD1 (6 bases). Per the germline V gene, CDR1 is MNHNS and CDR2 is SASEGT. V was clipped by 6 bases and J by 5 bases, with 16 bases between them. The CDR3 has 14 amino acids. The CDR3 here is CASRDRSKGTEAFF. As DNA, the CDR3 is TGTGCCAGCAGGGACAGATCCAAGGGAACTGAAGCTTTCTTT.

This clone was counted once. This chain joins TRBV5-4 and TRBJ1-1; 9 bases are shared with TRBD1. CDR1 is SGHNT and CDR2 is YYREEE in the germline V gene (reference sequence). The CDR3 sequence is 12 residues long. V shed 4 bases, J shed 7 bases, and the junction held 2 bases outside the gene matches. CDR3 in amino acids: CASSGTGFEAFF. Here the CDR3 DNA reads TGTGCCAGCAGCGGGACAGGGTTTGAAGCTTTCTTT.

This sequence joins TRBV7-9 and TRBJ2-7; tentatively, D is TRBD1 (6 bases). Germline V gene data show CDR1 as SEHNR and CDR2 as FQNEAQ (reference sequence). The CDR3 sequence is 15 residues long. Deletions cut 4 bases from V and 2 bases from J, with 15 bases between. The chain's CDR3 is CASSSPGTLAYEQYF. CDR3 nucleotide sequence: TGTGCCAGCAGCTCGCCCGGGACATTGGCCTACGAGCAGTACTTC.

The gene calls are TRBV27 and TRBJ2-2; D possibly corresponds to TRBD1 (5 bases). The CDR3 is 14 residues long. With 5 bases removed from V and 5 bases from J, the gap between germline ends came to 12 bases. The germline CDR1 and CDR2 sequences are MNHEY and SMNVEV (reference sequence). The CDR3 sequence is CASSLTALTGELFF. In nucleotides, the CDR3 is TGTGCCAGCAGTCTGACAGCTTTAACCGGGGAGCTGTTTTTT.

This chain links TRBV6-6 with TRBJ1-4; possible D gene TRBD1, 5 bases. Trimming removed 5 bases at V and 8 bases at J, with 18 bases between. The CDR3 length is 15 residues. Germline CDR1 and CDR2: MNHNY and SVGAGI (reference sequence). CDR3 coding DNA: TGTGCCAGCAGTCAGGGACCCTACGTAGAAGAAAAACTGTTTTTT. Its translation is CASSQGPYVEEKLFF.

This clone is a singleton in its sample. This chain uses TRBV7-8 with TRBJ2-2; D may be TRBD2 (7 bases). V was pared by 5 bases and J by 4 bases, with 14 bases between. From germline, CDR1 is SGHVS and CDR2 FQNEAQ. This CDR3 contains 15 residues. DNA of the CDR3: TGTGCCAGCAGCCTCCCGGGGGGCACCACCGGGGAGCTGTTTTTT. Translation: CASSLPGGTTGELFF.

The V call is TRBV18, the J call TRBJ1-2; 7 bases match TRBD1. The V gene end was trimmed by 5 bases and the J gene end by 4 bases; junction bases not matched to a gene: 10. Germline V CDR1 and CDR2: KGHSH, LQKENI. The CDR3 consists of 15 residues. The CDR3 DNA reads TGTGCCAGCTCAAACGACAGGGAGGATCCCTATGGCTACACCTTC. Translated, it gives CASSNDREDPYGYTF.

The chain is built from TRBV30 and TRBJ1-6; 9 bases line up with TRBD1. Germline assignment: CDR1 GTSNPN and CDR2 SVGIG (reference sequence). The ends lost 5 bases at V and 7 bases at J; junction bases unmatched: 3. The CDR3 length is 13 residues. CDR3 residues: CAWGTGYNSPLHF. The CDR3 DNA is TGTGCCTGGGGGACAGGGTACAATTCACCCCTCCACTTT.

A single count supports this clone. The chain is built from TRBV5-1 and TRBJ2-1; 10 positions match TRBD2. CDR1 is SGHRS, CDR2 YFSETQ, per germline. Losses at the gene ends were 6 bases for V and 4 bases for J; bases not matched to a gene: 19. This CDR3 spans 19 amino acids. CDR3 in DNA: TGCGCCAGCAACCCCAGCGGGAGGGCTCAGTTCGGGGATTACAATGAGCAGTTCTTC. Protein product: CASNPSGRAQFGDYNEQFF. Full variable domain (rest looked up from reference TRBV5-1 and TRBJ2-1): KAGVTQTPRYLIKTRGQQVTLSCSPISGHRSVSWYQQTPGQGLQFLFEYFSETQRNKGNFPGRFSGRQFSNSRSEMNVSTLELGDSALYLCASNPSGRAQFGDYNEQFFGPGTRLTVL.